The entry below describes one T cell receptor beta chain. Sequencing used immunoSEQ multiplex PCR; TCRdb keeps in-frame clones, though not all of them. Of roughly 150,000 clones listed, 81% were seen once; the top ten hold roughly 5.7%. This entry belongs to a study of blood T cell repertoires in COVID-19. The wider study: There were acute and convalescent COVID-19 samples, and they came from the United States, Italy and Spain.

The age range of participants was about 18 to 95 years, with residence in about 25 US areas. The sequence derives from a woman aged 40 to 49 with acute COVID-19. Sequencing was done on a sample of PBMCs or T cells enriched from blood (not recorded which).

The CDR3 sequence: CASSIEGRGSYEQYF. CDR3 in DNA: TGTGCCAGTAGTATAGAAGGCAGGGGATCCTACGAGCAGTACTTC. The chain combines TRBV19 with TRBJ2-7; D possibly corresponds to TRBD1 (6 bases). This CDR3 region has 15 residues. Trimming removed 0 bases at V and 1 base at J, with 10 bases between. Germline V gene data show CDR1 as LNHDA and CDR2 as SQIVND (reference sequence).